Shown below are 22 T cell receptor beta chains from a single sample sequenced in a study of Ad26.COV2.S vaccination and SARS-CoV-2 variants. TCRdb's copy holds only in-frame clones and misses some; the assay was immunoSEQ multiplex PCR. The data show 250,000 or so clones, approximately 88% seen once. Indicated treatment: 15 to 20 received Ad26.COV2.S at low or high dose, single or two shots; several received placebo; per-sample allocation not given. Sampling happened 63 days after the first vaccine or placebo injection. The source was peripheral blood, collected in a trial of Ad26.COV2.S vaccine versus placebo. These TCRs come from a person between 18 and 59 years old who received the Ad26.COV2.S COVID-19 vaccine or a placebo.

J is TRBJ2-7 and V is TRBV4-2; D remains ambiguous. CDR3 size: 12 residues. V lost 0 bases, J lost 7 bases, and 7 bases lay in between. CDR1 is LGHNA, CDR2 YNFKEQ, per germline. The CDR3 protein is CASSQDRDEQYF. Written as DNA, the CDR3 is TGTGCCAGCAGCCAAGATAGGGATGAGCAGTACTTC.

The genes are TRBV5-5 and TRBJ1-4; 8 bases match TRBD1. Germline CDR1 SGHKS, CDR2 YYEKEE (reference sequence). This CDR3 spans 15 amino acids. Unmatched junction bases numbered 7, after V lost 1 base and J lost 8 bases. The CDR3 DNA is TGTGCCAGCAGCTTGAACAGGGGGGCGCGGGAAAAACTGTTTTTT. This encodes CASSLNRGAREKLFF.

This chain connects TRBV19 to TRBJ1-5; 8 bases map to TRBD1. Unmatched junction bases numbered 12, after V lost 5 bases and J lost 0 bases. Germline CDR1 LNHDA, CDR2 SQIVND (reference sequence). This CDR3 is 18 amino acids long. The CDR3 loop is CASSSDRASSYSNQPQHF. DNA of the CDR3: TGTGCCAGTAGTTCGGACAGGGCTTCCAGTTATAGCAATCAGCCCCAGCATTTT.

The chain has TRBV9 and TRBJ2-5; 9 bases line up with TRBD2. Trimming removed 0 bases from V and 0 bases from J; junction bases left unmatched: 9. The germline V gene encodes CDR1 SGDLS and CDR2 YYNGEE. The CDR3 consists of 18 residues. CDR3 bases: TGTGCCAGCAGCGTAGCTCCCCTGACTAGCGGAGACCAAGAGACCCAGTACTTC. This encodes CASSVAPLTSGDQETQYF.

V is TRBV18 and J is TRBJ2-7, with D perhaps given as TRBD1 or TRBD2 (5 bases each). Trimming removed 6 bases from V and 6 bases from J, with 21 bases in between. The CDR3 loop spans 15 amino acids. The V gene's germline CDR1 is KGHSH and CDR2 LQKENI. The CDR3 DNA reads TGTGCCAGCTCTCGTACCGGGACGGCTCCCACCGAGCAGTACTTC. Its translation is CASSRTGTAPTEQYF.

The rearrangement joins TRBV2 to TRBJ2-1; 8 bases line up with TRBD2. The CDR3 has 16 residues. J was trimmed by 8 bases and V by 0 bases; bases with no gene match: 9. CDR1 is SNHLY and CDR2 is FYNNEI in the germline V gene. CDR3 bases: TGTGCCAGCAGTGAAGCTAGCGGGGCCTTCTCGGATGAGCAGTTCTTC. Translation: CASSEASGAFSDEQFF.

The rearrangement links TRBV19 to TRBJ1-5; TRBD1 agrees at 10 bases. V was clipped by 5 bases and J by 0 bases; unmatched bases: 10. The CDR3 runs 18 residues. Germline CDR1 and CDR2: LNHDA and SQIVND (reference sequence). As DNA, the CDR3 is TGTGCCAGTAGTCTCCGGGACAGGGGCATTTATAGCAATCAGCCCCAGCATTTT. Translated: CASSLRDRGIYSNQPQHF.

CDR3 amino acids: CASSLQGTKNIQYF. In nucleotides, the CDR3 is TGTGCCAGCAGCTTACAGGGCACCAAAAACATTCAGTACTTC. V gene TRBV5-4 combines with J gene TRBJ2-4; TRBD1 might be the D (6 bases). V was clipped by 2 bases and J by 2 bases, with 8 bases between them. Germline assignment: CDR1 SGHNT and CDR2 YYREEE (reference sequence). The CDR3 runs 14 residues.

V is TRBV19 and J is TRBJ1-2; TRBD1 is a possible D gene (5 bases). The germline V gene encodes CDR1 LNHDA and CDR2 SQIVND (reference sequence). V lost 3 bases to trimming and J lost 1 base, with 15 bases between them. This CDR3 is built from 16 residues. CDR3 residues: CASSILLTDSNYGYTF. In DNA, the CDR3 is TGTGCCAGTAGTATTCTACTCACAGACAGTAACTATGGCTACACCTTC.

The chain has TRBV7-3 and TRBJ2-7; D is perhaps TRBD1 or TRBD2 (5 bases each). CDR1 is SGHTA, CDR2 FQGTGA, per germline. V shed 9 bases and J shed 6 bases, with 15 bases lying between them. The CDR3 loop spans 12 amino acids. The CDR3 nucleotides read TGTGCCAGATACACGGGACCTACCGAGCAGTACGTC. Translated, it gives CARYTGPTEQYV.

The CDR3 DNA sequence: TGTGCCAGCAGCTCCACCGGCTTAGCGGGAGGTTACAATGAGCAGTTCTTC. Its translation: CASSSTGLAGGYNEQFF. The chain couples TRBV7-2 to TRBJ2-1; TRBD2 matches at 10 bases. Unmatched junction bases numbered 10, after V lost 4 bases and J lost 4 bases. The CDR3 has 17 residues. CDR1 is SGHTA and CDR2 is FQGNSA in the germline V gene.

This clone was recorded only once. The chain is built from TRBV19 and TRBJ2-5, with D possibly matching TRBD1 (6 bases). This CDR3 has 14 residues. Germline CDR1 is LNHDA and CDR2 is SQIVND (reference sequence). Trimming shortened V by 4 bases and J by 2 bases, and 11 bases separated the two germline ends. DNA of the CDR3: TGTGCCAGTAGTAAGGGGGACCCACAAGAGACCCAGTACTTC. It translates to CASSKGDPQETQYF.

V usage is TRBV27 and J usage is TRBJ2-6; D gene unclear. Germline assignment: CDR1 MNHEY and CDR2 SMNVEV (reference sequence). This CDR3 comprises 14 residues. Trimming pared 1 base from V and 2 bases from J, leaving 3 bases between. The CDR3 loop is CASSLFAGANVLTF. The CDR3, as DNA: TGTGCCAGCAGTTTATTCGCTGGGGCCAACGTCCTGACTTTC. The full variable domain, its missing parts supplied by reference TRBV27 and TRBJ2-6, is EAQVTQNPRYLITVTGKKLTVTCSQNMNHEYMSWYRQDPGLGLRQIYYSMNVEVTDKGDVPEGYKVSRKEKRNFPLILESPSPNQTSLYFCASSLFAGANVLTFGAGSRLTVL.

V gene TRBV5-1 combines with J gene TRBJ2-7, with 7 bases matching TRBD1. CDR3 size: 14 residues. The trim removed 0 bases at V and 2 bases at J, leaving 2 bases unmatched. The germline V gene has CDR1 SGHRS and CDR2 YFSETQ. CDR3 protein: CASSLEGQTYEQYV. The CDR3 nucleotides are TGCGCCAGCAGCTTGGAGGGACAGACCTACGAGCAGTACGTC.

The chain couples TRBV6-5 to TRBJ2-7; 10 nucleotides line up with TRBD2. This CDR3 comprises 15 residues. V shed 8 bases, J shed 6 bases, and the junction held 13 bases outside the gene matches. Germline V CDR1 and CDR2: MNHEY, SVGAGI. CDR3 bases: TGTGCCAGCGGCCCGGCTAGCGGGAGCGTTACCGAGCAGTACGTC. The encoded protein is CASGPASGSVTEQYV.

This clone was counted once. The V and J genes are TRBV18 and TRBJ2-1, with 8 bases that match TRBD2. The trim removed 6 bases at V and 12 bases at J, leaving 7 bases unmatched. The CDR3 runs 12 residues. Germline CDR1 is KGHSH and CDR2 is LQKENI. CDR3 DNA sequence: TGTGCCAGCTCCCCGCGGGGGGAAGGGCAGTTCTTC. Translation gives CASSPRGEGQFF. Looking up the rest from reference TRBV18 and TRBJ2-1 gives the full variable domain: NAGVMQNPRHLVRRRGQEARLRCSPMKGHSHVYWYRQLPEEGLKFMVYLQKENIIDESGMPKERFSAEFPKEGPSILRIQQVVRGDSAAYFCASSPRGEGQFFGPGTRLTVL.

The J gene is TRBJ2-1, the V gene TRBV7-9; D gene uncertain. Germline assignment: CDR1 SEHNR and CDR2 FQNEAQ (reference sequence). This CDR3 is built from 13 residues. Trimming pared 1 base from V and 6 bases from J, leaving 7 bases between. This chain's CDR3 is CASSLGTSNEQFF. As DNA, the CDR3 is TGTGCCAGCAGCTTAGGCACCAGCAATGAGCAGTTCTTC.

This rearrangement joins TRBV30 to TRBJ1-1; tentatively, D is TRBD1 (5 bases). Germline V gene sequence: CDR1 GTSNPN, CDR2 SVGIG (reference sequence). Trimming cost V 3 bases and J 3 bases, with 14 bases left between them. The CDR3 runs 14 residues. CDR3 in amino acids: CAWRIHLGDTEAFF. CDR3 in DNA: TGTGCCTGGAGGATACACTTGGGGGACACTGAAGCTTTCTTT.

The chain links TRBV6-5 to TRBJ2-5; perhaps D is TRBD1 or TRBD2 (7 bases each). Germline V CDR1 and CDR2: MNHEY, SVGAGI. The CDR3 consists of 14 residues. V dropped 2 bases and J dropped 5 bases, with 12 bases sitting between them. The CDR3 protein is CASSYPGGGETQYF. DNA for the CDR3: TGTGCCAGCAGTTACCCAGGGGGAGGGGAGACCCAGTACTTC.

The genes are TRBV7-9 and TRBJ2-5; 7 bases match TRBD2. The length of the CDR3 is 15 residues. Germline CDR1 reads SEHNR; CDR2 reads FQNEAQ (reference sequence). Trimming at V came to 6 bases and at J to 5 bases, leaving 12 bases not matched to a gene. CDR3 region: CASSLTQSGAETQYF. In DNA, the CDR3 is TGTGCCAGCAGTCTGACCCAAAGCGGGGCGGAGACCCAGTACTTC.

DNA for the CDR3: TGCGCCAGCAGCCCTAGTTCTCTGGCGGGGCAAGAGACCCAGTACTTC. Protein: CASSPSSLAGQETQYF. The chain has TRBV5-1 and TRBJ2-5; D perhaps matches TRBD2 (6 bases). Germline lookup yields CDR1 SGHRS and CDR2 YFSETQ. The CDR3 totals 16 residues. The ends were cut back, 4 bases at V and 2 bases at J, with 18 bases in the middle.

The chain employs TRBV7-2 and TRBJ2-3; TRBD1 matches 9 bases. Germline trimming cut 2 bases from V and 4 bases from J; bases unmatched to any gene: 4. The germline V gene has CDR1 SGHTA and CDR2 FQGNSA. The CDR3 consists of 15 residues. The CDR3 nucleotides are TGTGCCAGCAGCTTATCGGGACAGGGCCCAGATACGCAGTATTTT. This translates into CASSLSGQGPDTQYF.